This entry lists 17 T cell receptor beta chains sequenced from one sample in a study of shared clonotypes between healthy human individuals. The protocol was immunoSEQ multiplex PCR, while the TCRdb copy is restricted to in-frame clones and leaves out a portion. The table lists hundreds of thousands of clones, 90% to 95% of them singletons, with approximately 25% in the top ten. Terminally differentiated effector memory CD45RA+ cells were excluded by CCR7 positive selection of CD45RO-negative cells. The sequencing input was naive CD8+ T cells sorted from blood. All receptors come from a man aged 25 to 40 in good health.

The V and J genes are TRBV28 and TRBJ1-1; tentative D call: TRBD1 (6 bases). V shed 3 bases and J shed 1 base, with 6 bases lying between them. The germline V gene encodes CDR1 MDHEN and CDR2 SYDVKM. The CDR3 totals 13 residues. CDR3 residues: CASSLGANTEAFF. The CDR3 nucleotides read TGTGCCAGCAGTTTGGGGGCGAACACTGAAGCTTTCTTT.

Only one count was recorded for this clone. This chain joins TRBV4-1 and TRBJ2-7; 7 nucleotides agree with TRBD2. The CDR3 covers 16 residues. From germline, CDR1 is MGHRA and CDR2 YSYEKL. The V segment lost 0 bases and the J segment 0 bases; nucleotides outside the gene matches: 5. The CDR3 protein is CASSQDWEGTSYEQYF. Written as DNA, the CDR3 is TGCGCCAGCAGCCAAGATTGGGAGGGAACCTCCTACGAGCAGTACTTC.

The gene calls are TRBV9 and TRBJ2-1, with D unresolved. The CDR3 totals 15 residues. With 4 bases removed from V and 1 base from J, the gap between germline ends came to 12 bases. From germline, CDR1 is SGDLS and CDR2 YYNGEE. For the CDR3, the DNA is TGTGCCAGCAGCAAAGACCTCACTTCCTACAATGAGCAGTTCTTC. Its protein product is CASSKDLTSYNEQFF.

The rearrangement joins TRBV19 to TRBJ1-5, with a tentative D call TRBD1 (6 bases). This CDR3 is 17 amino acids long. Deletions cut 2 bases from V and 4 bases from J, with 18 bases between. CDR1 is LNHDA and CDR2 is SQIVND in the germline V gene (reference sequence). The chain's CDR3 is CASSIWQGTPRNQPQHF. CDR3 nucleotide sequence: TGTGCCAGTAGTATATGGCAGGGGACACCCCGGAATCAGCCCCAGCATTTT.

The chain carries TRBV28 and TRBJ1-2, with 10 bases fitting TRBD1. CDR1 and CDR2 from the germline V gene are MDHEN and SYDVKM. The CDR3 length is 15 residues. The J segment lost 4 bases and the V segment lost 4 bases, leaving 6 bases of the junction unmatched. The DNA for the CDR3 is TGTGCCAGCAGTTCAGGGACAGGGGAGACCTATGGCTACACCTTC. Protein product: CASSSGTGETYGYTF.

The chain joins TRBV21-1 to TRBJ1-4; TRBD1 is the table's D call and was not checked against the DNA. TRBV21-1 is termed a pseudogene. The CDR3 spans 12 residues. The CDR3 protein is CASSPRNEKLFF. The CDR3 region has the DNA TGTGCCAGCAGCCCCAGAAATGAAAAACTGTTTTTT.

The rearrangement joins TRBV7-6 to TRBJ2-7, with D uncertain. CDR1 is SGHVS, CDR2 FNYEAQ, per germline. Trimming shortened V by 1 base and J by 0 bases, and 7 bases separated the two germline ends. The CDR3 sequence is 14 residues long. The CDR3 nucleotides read TGTGCCAGCAGCTTAGGGGGTAACTCCTACGAGCAGTACTTC. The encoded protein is CASSLGGNSYEQYF.

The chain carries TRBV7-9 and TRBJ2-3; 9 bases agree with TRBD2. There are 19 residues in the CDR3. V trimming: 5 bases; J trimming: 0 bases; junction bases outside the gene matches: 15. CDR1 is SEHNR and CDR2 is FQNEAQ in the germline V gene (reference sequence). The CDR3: CASSGNPGTSSSSTDTQYF. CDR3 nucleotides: TGTGCCAGCAGCGGCAACCCCGGGACTAGCAGTTCTAGCACAGATACGCAGTATTTT.

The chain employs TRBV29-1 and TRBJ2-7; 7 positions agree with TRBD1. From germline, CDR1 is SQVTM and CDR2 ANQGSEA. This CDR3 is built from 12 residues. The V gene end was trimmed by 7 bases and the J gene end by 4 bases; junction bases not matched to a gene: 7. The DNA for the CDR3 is TGCAGCGCACAGGGGATTAGTTACGAGCAGTACTTC. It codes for CSAQGISYEQYF.

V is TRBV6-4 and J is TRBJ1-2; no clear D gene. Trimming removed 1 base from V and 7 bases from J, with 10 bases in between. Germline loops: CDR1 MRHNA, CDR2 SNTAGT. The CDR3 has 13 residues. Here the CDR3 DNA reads TGTGCCAGCAGTGACTGGCGGCAGTCTGGCTACACCTTC. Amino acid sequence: CASSDWRQSGYTF.

In nucleotides, the CDR3 is TGTGCCAGCAGAAACGGGACGTCTTGGTGGGAGCAGTTCTTC. Translation gives CASRNGTSWWEQFF. The chain is built from TRBV6-5 and TRBJ2-1, with D possibly called TRBD1 or TRBD2 (5 bases each). The CDR3 has 14 amino acids. Trimming stripped 6 bases from V and 10 bases from J, with 19 bases between. The V gene's germline CDR1 is MNHEY and CDR2 SVGAGI.

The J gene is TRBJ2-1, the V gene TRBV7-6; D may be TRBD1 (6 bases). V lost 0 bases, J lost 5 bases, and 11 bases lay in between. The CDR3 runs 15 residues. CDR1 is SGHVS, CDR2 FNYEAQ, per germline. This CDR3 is CASSLAGAPNNEQFF. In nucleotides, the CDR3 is TGTGCCAGCAGCTTAGCGGGGGCGCCCAACAATGAGCAGTTCTTC.

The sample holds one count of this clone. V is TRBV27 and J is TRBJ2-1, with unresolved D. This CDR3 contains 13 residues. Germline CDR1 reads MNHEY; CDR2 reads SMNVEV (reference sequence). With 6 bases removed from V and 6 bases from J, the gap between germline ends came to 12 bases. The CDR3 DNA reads TGTGCCAGCAGCCTAGTCCCAGTCAATGAGCAGTTCTTC. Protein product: CASSLVPVNEQFF.

The CDR3 reads CASSLRDRAYTEAFF. CDR3 coding DNA: TGTGCCAGCAGCCTCCGGGACAGGGCCTACACTGAAGCTTTCTTT. The chain is built from TRBV7-2 and TRBJ1-1; TRBD1 agrees at 9 bases. V trimming: 5 bases; J trimming: 3 bases; junction bases outside the gene matches: 7. The CDR3 spans 15 residues. Germline V gene data show CDR1 as SGHTA and CDR2 as FQGNSA. Based on the CDR3 plus reference TRBV7-2 and TRBJ1-1, the full variable domain is GAGVSQSPSNKVTEKGKDVELRCDPISGHTALYWYRQSLGQGLEFLIYFQGNSAPDKSGLPSDRFSAERTGGSVSTLTIQRTQQEDSAVYLCASSLRDRAYTEAFFGQGTRLTVV.

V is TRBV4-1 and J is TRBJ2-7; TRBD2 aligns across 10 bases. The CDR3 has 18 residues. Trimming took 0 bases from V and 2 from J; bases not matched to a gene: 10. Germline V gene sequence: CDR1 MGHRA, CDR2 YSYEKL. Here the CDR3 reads CASSQDTSGRALPYEQYF. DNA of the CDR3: TGCGCCAGCAGCCAAGATACCAGCGGGAGGGCCTTGCCCTACGAGCAGTACTTC.

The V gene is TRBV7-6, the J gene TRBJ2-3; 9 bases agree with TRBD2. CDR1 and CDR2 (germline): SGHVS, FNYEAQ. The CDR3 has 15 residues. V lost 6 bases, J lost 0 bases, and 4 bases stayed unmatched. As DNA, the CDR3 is TGTGCCAGCAGAGCTAGCGGGACTAGCACAGATACGCAGTATTTT. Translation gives CASRASGTSTDTQYF.

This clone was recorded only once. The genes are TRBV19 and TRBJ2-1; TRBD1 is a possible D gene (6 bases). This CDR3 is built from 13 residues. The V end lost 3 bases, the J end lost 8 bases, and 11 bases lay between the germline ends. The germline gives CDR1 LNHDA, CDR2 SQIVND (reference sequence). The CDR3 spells CASSIISGDEQFF. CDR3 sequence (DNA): TGTGCCAGTAGTATTATCTCAGGGGATGAGCAGTTCTTC.